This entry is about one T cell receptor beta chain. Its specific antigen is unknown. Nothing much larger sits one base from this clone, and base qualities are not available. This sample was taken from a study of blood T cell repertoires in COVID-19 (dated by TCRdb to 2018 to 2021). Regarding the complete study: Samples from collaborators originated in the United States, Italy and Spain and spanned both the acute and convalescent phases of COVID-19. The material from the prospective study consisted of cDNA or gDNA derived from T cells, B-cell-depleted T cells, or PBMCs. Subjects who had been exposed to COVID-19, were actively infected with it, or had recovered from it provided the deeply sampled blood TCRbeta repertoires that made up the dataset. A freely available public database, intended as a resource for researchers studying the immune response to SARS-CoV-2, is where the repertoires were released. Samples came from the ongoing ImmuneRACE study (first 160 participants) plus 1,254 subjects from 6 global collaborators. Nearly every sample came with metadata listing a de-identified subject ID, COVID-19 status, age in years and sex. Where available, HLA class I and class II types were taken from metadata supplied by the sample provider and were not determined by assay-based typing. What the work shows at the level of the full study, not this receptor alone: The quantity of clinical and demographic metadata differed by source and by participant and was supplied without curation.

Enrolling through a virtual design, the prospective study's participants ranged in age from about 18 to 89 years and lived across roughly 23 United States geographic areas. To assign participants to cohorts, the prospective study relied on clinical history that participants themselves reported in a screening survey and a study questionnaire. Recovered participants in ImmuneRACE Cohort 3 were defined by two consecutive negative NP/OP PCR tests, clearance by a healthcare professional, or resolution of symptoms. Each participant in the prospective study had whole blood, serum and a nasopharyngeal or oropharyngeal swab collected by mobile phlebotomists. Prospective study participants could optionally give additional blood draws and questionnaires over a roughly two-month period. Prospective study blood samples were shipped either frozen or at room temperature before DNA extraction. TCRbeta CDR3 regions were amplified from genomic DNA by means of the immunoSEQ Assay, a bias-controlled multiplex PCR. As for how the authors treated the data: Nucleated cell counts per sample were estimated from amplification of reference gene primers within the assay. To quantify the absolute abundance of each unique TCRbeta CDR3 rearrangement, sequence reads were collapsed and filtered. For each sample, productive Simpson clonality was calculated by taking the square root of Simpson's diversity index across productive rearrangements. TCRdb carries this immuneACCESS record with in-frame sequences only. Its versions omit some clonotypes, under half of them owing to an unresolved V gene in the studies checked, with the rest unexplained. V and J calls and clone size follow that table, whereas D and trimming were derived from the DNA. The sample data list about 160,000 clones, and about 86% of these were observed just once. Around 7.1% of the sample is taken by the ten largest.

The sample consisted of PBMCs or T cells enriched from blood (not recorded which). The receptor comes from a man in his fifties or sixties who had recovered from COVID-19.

For the CDR3, the sequence is CASSLVQGPPDTQYF. The sequence in DNA is TGTGCCAGCAGCTTAGTGCAGGGGCCCCCGGATACGCAGTATTTT. The chain is encoded by TRBV11-2 joined to TRBJ2-3; TRBD1 might be the D gene, on 6 matching bases. Sequences SGHAT (CDR1) and FQNNGV (CDR2) are obtained from the germline V gene. Inclusive of the bounding cysteine and phenylalanine, the CDR3 is 15 residues long. Only the CDR3 portion is preserved as DNA: 45 bases, with reading frame beginning at the first base. Relative to germline, V is 1 base shorter and J is 6 bases shorter, with 14 bases between their ends.